This record looks at one T cell receptor (beta chain) sequence and its context. This sample was taken from a study of blood T cell repertoires in COVID-19. As for the study in general: COVID-19 samples from acute and convalescent phases originated in the United States, Italy and Spain. PBMCs, B-cell-depleted T cells, or T cells were the source of the cDNA or gDNA that made up the material.

Trimming removed 5 bases from V and 2 bases from J, with 16 bases in between. CDR3 length: 16 residues. Germline V gene data show CDR1 as SGHNT and CDR2 as YENEEA. Original methodology: Estimation of nucleated cell counts relied on the amplification of reference gene primers. The table came from immunoSEQ multiplex PCR; TCRdb's copy has only in-frame clones and leaves some out. That table supplies the V and J calls and clone size; D and trimming were determined from the DNA. Among hundreds of thousands of clones listed, around 88% were seen once. V and J are TRBV11-3 and TRBJ2-1; D is possibly TRBD2 (5 bases). The receptor's source is a man older than 75 with acute or convalescent COVID-19. Sequencing was carried out using peripheral blood. The CDR3 coding sequence is TGTGCCAGCAGCCCCTCGGGAAGCGCTACCTACAATGAGCAGTTCTTC. This translates into CASSPSGSATYNEQFF.